This passage covers 16 T cell receptor beta chains from one sample sequenced in a study of spatial heterogeneity in lung cancer. Study-wide results and limits: Tracking of tumor mutation counts was seen in expanded intratumoral alpha and beta TCR counts.

Indicated time point: sample taken at primary tumor resection. Their cognate antigens are unknown. TCRdb used MiXCR to reprocess the 5' RACE reads, holding one entry per CDR3 protein. The sample lists some 9,800 distinct CDR3 sequences, over 6% occurring once. The material sequenced was lung tumor tissue, taken at surgery. These receptors were taken from a male donor with early-stage non-small cell lung cancer.

This clonotype was seen many times. This beta chain is off target for a library built for alpha chains, so its abundance means little. The rearrangement links TRBV20-1 to TRBJ2-3, with 13 nucleotides matching TRBD2. This CDR3 has 15 residues. V gave up 4 bases and J gave up 6 bases; unmatched junction bases: 7. Germline loops: CDR1 DFQATT, CDR2 SNEGSKA (reference sequence). CDR3 in DNA: TGCAGTGCTACTCCGACTAGCGGGGGGTTTGATACGCAGTATTTT. Protein product: CSATPTSGGFDTQYF.

This clonotype was seen ten or more times. A library prepared for alpha chains yielded this beta chain as an off-target read; its size is of little meaning. The V call is TRBV2, the J call TRBJ1-5; possible D gene TRBD1, 5 bases. V lost 5 bases and J lost 6, with 14 bases in between. This CDR3 spans 14 amino acids. CDR1 and CDR2 from the germline V gene are SNHLY and FYNNEI. Here the CDR3 reads CASSFRDPRQPQHF. CDR3 in DNA: TGTGCCAGCAGTTTTCGGGACCCCCGTCAGCCCCAGCATTTT.

This clonotype was seen at least ten times. Found in a library prepared for alpha chains, this beta chain is an off-target read, and its abundance has little meaning. The chain links TRBV30 to TRBJ1-6; D unclear. Germline CDR1 and CDR2: GTSNPN and SVGIG (reference sequence). The CDR3 runs 13 residues. The ends were cut back, 3 bases at V and 7 bases at J, with 10 bases in the middle. As DNA, the CDR3 is TGTGCCTGGAGGGGGTTGGGAAATTCACCCCTCCACTTT. The encoded protein is CAWRGLGNSPLHF.

This clonotype has at least ten counts. Found in a library prepared for alpha chains, this beta chain is an off-target read, and its abundance has little meaning. V and J are TRBV28 and TRBJ2-3, with 9 bases matching TRBD2. The V and J ends lost 11 bases and 4 bases, in that order; junction bases with no gene match: 13. This CDR3 is 15 amino acids long. CDR1 is MDHEN and CDR2 is SYDVKM in the germline V gene. The CDR3 DNA is TGTGCCGAAAGCGGACTAAGCGGGGGGCCAGATACGCAGTATTTT. Encoded protein: CAESGLSGGPDTQYF.

This clonotype was counted ten times or more. Little can be read into the size of this beta chain, an off-target read in a library designed for alpha chains. The CDR3 bases are TGTGCCAGCAGTGGTCGACAGCGACCTACCTACGAGCAGTACTTC. Translation: CASSGRQRPTYEQYF. The chain carries TRBV2 and TRBJ2-7; possibly TRBD1 for D (5 bases). Trimming took 4 bases from V and 2 from J, leaving 15 bases between them. Germline loops: CDR1 SNHLY, CDR2 FYNNEI. CDR3 length equals 15 residues.

In its sample, this clonotype was seen many times. The library was built for alpha chains, so this beta chain is an off-target read and its size means little. CDR3 DNA: TGTGCCAGCAGCTTGGAGACAGGGAGGTACTACGAGCAGTACTTC. This codes for CASSLETGRYYEQYF. J is TRBJ2-7 and V is TRBV5-6, with D maybe TRBD1 (7 bases). Germline lookup yields CDR1 SGHDT and CDR2 YYEEEE. The length of the CDR3 is 15 residues. V dropped 0 bases and J dropped 3 bases, with 13 bases sitting between them. The full variable domain, in which reference TRBV5-6 and TRBJ2-7 provide the parts outside the CDR3, is DAGVTQSPTHLIKTRGQQVTLRCSPKSGHDTVSWYQQALGQGPQFIFQYYEEEERQRGNFPDRFSGHQFPNYSSELNVNALLLGDSALYLCASSLETGRYYEQYFGPGTRLTVT.

Many counts were recorded for this clonotype. This beta chain was picked up by a library intended for alpha chains and is off target, so its count carries little meaning. This chain joins TRBV7-3 and TRBJ2-7; D may correspond to TRBD1 or TRBD2 (5 bases each). This CDR3 contains 14 residues. Germline assignment: CDR1 SGHTA and CDR2 FQGTGA. Trimming left V 5 bases short and J 1 base short, with 12 bases between. The CDR3 sequence: CASSPRDGSYEQYF. The CDR3 DNA reads as TGTGCCAGCAGCCCCCGGGACGGTTCCTACGAGCAGTACTTC.

This clonotype was recorded a few times. This beta chain is a stray sequence in a library constructed for alpha chains; its clone size is not meaningful. The chain couples TRBV20-1 to TRBJ1-1, with TRBD1 matching 7 bases. The junction had 3 bases not matched to a gene; V was cut back by 6 bases and J by 8 bases. This CDR3 contains 10 residues. Germline CDR1 DFQATT, CDR2 SNEGSKA (reference sequence). CDR3 sequence: CSARDSEAFF. CDR3 DNA sequence: TGCAGTGCACGGGACAGCGAAGCTTTCTTT.

This clonotype appeared many times. The library was built for alpha chains, so this beta chain is an off-target read and its size means little. The J gene is TRBJ1-3, the V gene TRBV5-1, with TRBD1 matching 9 bases. The CDR3 runs 15 residues. Per the germline V gene, CDR1 is SGHRS and CDR2 is YFSETQ. With V trimmed by 5 bases and J by 3 bases, 6 bases remained unmatched. CDR3: CASSLTGGSGNTIYF. The DNA for the CDR3 is TGCGCCAGCAGTCTTACAGGGGGCAGTGGAAACACCATATATTTT.

This clonotype was detected many times. A library made for alpha chains picked up this beta chain off target, so its size means little. As DNA, the CDR3 is TGTGCCTGGAGTGTACGGGGCACTAGCAATCAGCCCCAGCATTTT. This encodes CAWSVRGTSNQPQHF. The rearrangement links TRBV30 to TRBJ1-5; a weak D match, TRBD1 (5 bases). This CDR3 spans 15 amino acids. Trimming pared 0 bases from V and 0 bases from J, leaving 9 bases between. CDR1 GTSNPN and CDR2 SVGIG come from the germline V gene (reference sequence).

This clonotype has ten or more counts. Because this beta chain is a stray read in a library intended to capture alpha chains, its abundance should not be given much weight. The gene calls are TRBV10-3 and TRBJ2-1; tentatively, D is TRBD2 (6 bases). This CDR3 comprises 13 residues. The germline V and J ends were trimmed by 3 bases and 9 bases, with 12 bases remaining between them. Per germline, CDR1 ENHRY and CDR2 SYGVKD. The CDR3 nucleotides read TGTGCCATCAGTGAATTGCTAGCGCCTGAGCAGTTCTTC. Translation: CAISELLAPEQFF.

This clonotype is labeled as medium-sized. This beta chain is an off-target read within a library intended for alpha chains, so its frequency means little. The chain couples TRBV12-3 or TRBV12-4 to TRBJ2-7, with a weak D call TRBD1 (5 bases). This CDR3 spans 14 amino acids. The V and J ends lost 5 bases and 3 bases respectively, with 14 bases between them. CDR3 amino acids: CASSIVGVLYEQYF. CDR3 in DNA: TGTGCCAGCAGTATTGTAGGGGTCCTCTACGAGCAGTACTTC.

Ten or more counts support this clonotype. Since it is a stray read in a library aimed at alpha chains, this beta chain has a size that is not meaningful. CDR3 sequence (DNA): TGTGCCAGCAGTAGGACAGATGCAACTAATGAAAAACTGTTTTTT. It encodes CASSRTDATNEKLFF. The V call is TRBV25-1, the J call TRBJ1-4; the D gene is possibly TRBD1 (6 bases). The V and J ends lost 5 bases and 0 bases respectively, with 10 bases between them. Germline assignment: CDR1 MGHDK and CDR2 SYGVNS. The CDR3 extends over 15 amino acids.

This clonotype was seen ten or more times. This beta chain appears as a stray read in a library generated for alpha chains; its size is not informative. V and J are TRBV13 and TRBJ2-3, with 11 bases lining up with TRBD2. CDR3 size: 18 residues. Trimming cost V 3 bases and J 8 bases; bases outside gene matches: 16. CDR1 and CDR2 (germline): PRHDT, FYEKMQ (reference sequence). The DNA for the CDR3 is TGTGCCAGCAGCTTGGCCTCGGGGGGGACTAGCGGAATTGCTACGCAGTATTTT. Amino acid sequence: CASSLASGGTSGIATQYF.

This clonotype has a count of ten or more. This beta chain represents an off-target read in a library built for alpha chains; its size is of limited meaning. The genes are TRBV6-6 and TRBJ2-7; D gene unclear. The ends were cut back, 7 bases at V and 2 bases at J, with 15 bases in the middle. There are 14 residues in the CDR3. The germline CDR1 and CDR2 sequences are MNHNY and SVGAGI (reference sequence). Here the CDR3 DNA reads TGTGCCAGCACCCAGTCTACCCCCCCCTACGAGCAGTACGTC. Amino acids: CASTQSTPPYEQYV.

This clonotype was seen at least ten times. The library was prepared for alpha chains; this beta chain is a stray read, so its frequency means little. The chain carries TRBV4-1 and TRBJ2-3, with 10 bases matching TRBD2. With 0 bases clipped from V and 4 bases from J, the junction kept 7 bases outside the gene matches. CDR3 length equals 17 residues. The germline V gene has CDR1 MGHRA and CDR2 YSYEKL. This CDR3 reads CASSQEGSGGGSDTQYF. The CDR3 DNA sequence: TGCGCCAGCAGCCAAGAAGGGAGCGGGGGGGGTTCAGATACGCAGTATTTT.